This T cell receptor beta chain comes out of a study of cytomegalovirus exposure and HLA in healthy donors. The PCR employed 60 Vbeta primers together with 13 Jbeta primers. TCRdb's table, derived via immunoSEQ multiplex PCR, lists solely in-frame clones and lacks some. This sample's clone table lists 100,000 to 150,000 clones. This TCR derives from a man between 18 and 35 years old in good health and CMV-seronegative. Sequencing was performed on PBMCs.

The CDR3 DNA reads TGTGCCTGGAGACGGGGGGCAGGGCCTTGGTACGAGCAGTACTTC. Translated, it gives CAWRRGAGPWYEQYF. V gene TRBV30 combines with J gene TRBJ2-7; TRBD2 might be the D (7 bases). The CDR3 length is 15 residues. The germline gives CDR1 GTSNPN, CDR2 SVGIG (reference sequence). The V end lost 3 bases, the J end lost 4 bases, and 19 bases lay between the germline ends.